This section outlines one TCR beta chain sequence together with its context. V shed 1 base and J 8 bases; nucleotides not matched to a gene: 6. CDR3 length equals 15 residues. Germline V CDR1 and CDR2: SGHRS, YFSETQ. Original processing methods: Reference gene primer amplification in the assay estimated nucleated cell counts. TCRdb keeps only in-frame clones here, not all; method: immunoSEQ multiplex PCR. That table is the source of V, J and clone size, and D and trimming were worked out from the DNA. The repertoire holds some 77,000 clones, with about 79% as singletons. The source of the sample is a study of blood T cell repertoires in COVID-19. Study at large: The United States, Italy and Spain supplied acute and convalescent COVID-19 samples.

Sequencing input: peripheral blood. The sequence derives from a man between 65 and 80 years old with acute or convalescent COVID-19. This chain connects TRBV5-1 to TRBJ1-4, with 9 bases aligning to TRBD1. CDR3 residues: CASSLMGQGKEKLFF. The CDR3 DNA follows: TGCGCCAGCAGCTTGATGGGACAGGGAAAGGAAAAACTGTTTTTT.